This T cell receptor (beta chain) was sequenced in a study of blood T cell repertoires in COVID-19. Whole-study context: The United States, Italy and Spain supplied acute and convalescent COVID-19 samples.

This clone was found once. Germline values: CDR1 SGHDT, CDR2 YYEEEE. The CDR3 has 15 amino acids. Deletions cut 3 bases from V and 4 bases from J, with 14 bases between. Sequenced by immunoSEQ multiplex PCR; TCRdb stores in-frame clones only, minus some. This table holds 150,000 to 200,000 clones, about 85% found once. The chain carries TRBV5-6 and TRBJ1-3, with D possibly TRBD1 on 5 matching bases. The sequenced sample consisted of peripheral blood. This sequence was found in a human donor with acute or convalescent COVID-19. The donor label of this sample is uncertain. The CDR3 coding sequence is TGTGCCAGCAGCTGGGGCGATAGTCGGGGAAACACCATATATTTT. It codes for CASSWGDSRGNTIYF. Full variable domain (missing parts from reference TRBV5-6 and TRBJ1-3): DAGVTQSPTHLIKTRGQQVTLRCSPKSGHDTVSWYQQALGQGPQFIFQYYEEEERQRGNFPDRFSGHQFPNYSSELNVNALLLGDSALYLCASSWGDSRGNTIYFGEGSWLTVV.